Sequencing of this T cell receptor beta chain was carried out in a study of cytomegalovirus exposure and HLA in healthy donors. With 60 Vbeta and 13 Jbeta primers, the PCR was carried out. Assay: immunoSEQ multiplex PCR; the TCRdb copy retains only in-frame clones and omits some. The sample has approximately 100,000 clones, 70% to 85% seen once. The sequenced sample consisted of PBMCs. This TCR came from a woman under 30 in good health and CMV-seronegative.

The CDR3 region has the DNA TGTGCCAGCAGTGACTCGATGGCTAGCGGGACTTCTGAGCAGTTCTTC. It yields the protein CASSDSMASGTSEQFF. The chain carries TRBV6-4 and TRBJ2-1, with 9 bases that match TRBD2. The CDR3 contains 16 residues. CDR1 and CDR2 from the germline V gene are MRHNA and SNTAGT. J lost 9 bases, V lost 0 bases, and 9 bases had no gene match.